The 19 T cell receptor beta chains below all came from one sample that was sequenced in a study of cytomegalovirus exposure and HLA in healthy donors. This PCR relied on a set of 60 Vbeta primers and 13 Jbeta primers. Clones were sequenced by immunoSEQ multiplex PCR, and TCRdb holds only the in-frame ones, with some missing. The data show about 200,000 clones, over 75% seen once. The source material was PBMCs. These receptors all stem from a woman aged 45-65 years in good health and CMV-seronegative.

This rearrangement joins TRBV28 to TRBJ2-1, with 8 bases that match TRBD1. V was pared by 2 bases and J by 6 bases, with 6 bases of the junction left unmatched. The germline CDR1 and CDR2 sequences are MDHEN and SYDVKM. The CDR3 is made up of 15 amino acids. The DNA for the CDR3 is TGTGCCAGCAGTTTAACCCCGACAGGGGTCAATGAGCAGTTCTTC. Its translation: CASSLTPTGVNEQFF. Complete variable domain (other parts from reference TRBV28 and TRBJ2-1): DVKVTQSSRYLVKRTGEKVFLECVQDMDHENMFWYRQDPGLGLRLIYFSYDVKMKEKGDIPEGYSVSREKKERFSLILESASTNQTSMYLCASSLTPTGVNEQFFGPGTRLTVL.

J is TRBJ2-5 and V is TRBV2; no firm D call. The CDR3 is 16 amino acids. V was clipped by 2 bases and J by 1 base, with 14 bases between them. Germline V gene data show CDR1 as SNHLY and CDR2 as FYNNEI. The CDR3 region is CASSENSVVVQETQYF. The CDR3 DNA is TGTGCCAGCAGTGAAAATTCCGTAGTAGTCCAAGAGACCCAGTACTTC. Supplemented by reference TRBV2 and TRBJ2-5, the full variable domain reads EPEVTQTPSHQVTQMGQEVILRCVPISNHLYFYWYRQILGQKVEFLVSFYNNEISEKSEIFDDQFSVERPDGSNFTLKIRSTKLEDSAMYFCASSENSVVVQETQYFGPGTRLLVL.

This clone has more than one count but fewer than ten. This chain uses TRBV30 with TRBJ1-2; D gene uncertain. CDR1 and CDR2 from the germline V gene are GTSNPN and SVGIG (reference sequence). The V end was cut by 0 bases, the J end by 7 bases, with 12 bases between. This CDR3 region has 13 residues. DNA for the CDR3: TGTGCCTGGAGTGTAACCCGGGCGGGTGGCTACACCTTC. As protein: CAWSVTRAGGYTF.

The chain employs TRBV5-4 and TRBJ1-2; the D gene is possibly TRBD1 (6 bases). This CDR3 spans 13 amino acids. CDR1 is SGHNT and CDR2 is YYREEE in the germline V gene (reference sequence). The V end lost 5 bases, the J end lost 1 base, and 9 bases lay between the germline ends. As DNA, the CDR3 is TGTGCCAGCAGGGACAGTTATAACTATGGCTACACCTTC. This gives the protein CASRDSYNYGYTF.

The rearrangement uses TRBV19 and TRBJ1-1; TRBD1 might be the D (5 bases). The germline V gene encodes CDR1 LNHDA and CDR2 SQIVND (reference sequence). The CDR3 extends over 15 amino acids. The ends were cut back, 5 bases at V and 0 bases at J, with 13 bases in the middle. CDR3 coding DNA: TGTGCCAGTAGTGGGGAACGGGGGTTGAACACTGAAGCTTTCTTT. It translates to CASSGERGLNTEAFF.

The chain links TRBV7-8 to TRBJ1-3; D gene unclear. The CDR3 spans 16 residues. Trimming cost V 2 bases and J 0 bases, with 11 bases left between them. Germline values: CDR1 SGHVS, CDR2 FQNEAQ. The CDR3 bases are TGTGCCAGCAGCTTAAGCTCTAGGAGCTCTGGAAACACCATATATTTT. It encodes CASSLSSRSSGNTIYF.

This sequence joins TRBV29-1 and TRBJ1-4, with D possibly TRBD1 on 6 matching bases. Germline CDR1 SQVTM, CDR2 ANQGSEA. The CDR3 totals 13 residues. V lost 7 bases, J lost 8 bases, and 17 bases lay in between. CDR3 DNA sequence: TGCAGCGCCAAAGGGGGGGCGGTGGAAAAACTGTTTTTT. Protein: CSAKGGAVEKLFF.

The chain carries TRBV25-1 and TRBJ2-1; 8 bases align to TRBD2. The CDR3 totals 16 residues. From germline, CDR1 is MGHDK and CDR2 SYGVNS. The ends lost 10 bases at V and 4 bases at J; junction bases unmatched: 15. CDR3 coding DNA: TGTGCCACCAACTCGCGCCGGGGCGGGGGGTACAATGAGCAGTTCTTC. Translation: CATNSRRGGGYNEQFF.

V usage is TRBV7-9 and J usage is TRBJ1-4; no definite D call. This CDR3 is 14 amino acids long. Germline V gives CDR1 SEHNR, CDR2 FQNEAQ (reference sequence). Trimming took off 3 bases at V and 8 bases at J, with 13 bases between the two ends. CDR3 nucleotides: TGTGCCAGCAGCTTGAATAACGAGAGGGAAAAACTGTTTTTT. Translated: CASSLNNEREKLFF.

V and J are TRBV6-4 and TRBJ2-3, with 11 bases lining up with TRBD2. The CDR3 runs to 17 residues. V dropped 2 bases and J dropped 4; count of bases not matched to a gene: 8. Germline V gene lookup returns CDR1 MRHNA and CDR2 SNTAGT. CDR3 sequence: CASSDRASGRSPDTQYF. DNA of the CDR3: TGTGCCAGCAGTGACCGGGCTAGCGGGAGGAGCCCAGATACGCAGTATTTT.

V and J are TRBV28 and TRBJ1-2; 10 nucleotides match TRBD1. Germline V gene data show CDR1 as MDHEN and CDR2 as SYDVKM. This CDR3 has 15 residues. V shed 6 bases, J shed 8 bases, and the junction held 12 bases outside the gene matches. CDR3 sequence reads: CASSPLGQGISGYTF. The CDR3 bases are TGTGCCAGCAGCCCCCTGGGACAGGGGATAAGCGGCTACACCTTC.

The CDR3 DNA reads TGTGCCAGCAGCTCGGACAGGTCCTACGAGCAGTACTTC. Protein sequence: CASSSDRSYEQYF. V is TRBV7-2 and J is TRBJ2-7; the match to TRBD1 covers 7 bases. The CDR3 has 13 amino acids. Germline CDR1 SGHTA, CDR2 FQGNSA. V was clipped by 4 bases and J by 1 base; unmatched bases: 1.

V gene TRBV11-3 combines with J gene TRBJ2-1; 8 bases are shared with TRBD2. V dropped 1 base and J dropped 9; count of bases not matched to a gene: 8. Germline loops: CDR1 SGHNT, CDR2 YENEEA. The length of the CDR3 is 15 residues. As DNA, the CDR3 is TGTGCCAGCAGCTTAGTGTCCAGCGGGAGAGGTGAGCAGTTCTTC. This encodes CASSLVSSGRGEQFF.

V and J are TRBV28 and TRBJ1-1; TRBD1 aligns across 11 bases. V gave up 5 bases and J gave up 6 bases; unmatched junction bases: 8. The CDR3 has 15 residues. CDR1 and CDR2 (germline): MDHEN, SYDVKM. For the CDR3, the DNA is TGTGCCAGCAGTACTTGGACAGGGGGCTTCGCTGAAGCTTTCTTT. Amino acid sequence: CASSTWTGGFAEAFF.

In this sample, this clone turned up once. The chain links TRBV27 to TRBJ2-7; TRBD1 aligns across 9 bases. Germline values: CDR1 MNHEY, CDR2 SMNVEV (reference sequence). Trimming took 4 bases from V and 6 from J; bases not matched to a gene: 4. This CDR3 spans 13 amino acids. The CDR3 coding sequence is TGTGCCAGCAGTTCAGGGACAGGGCTCGAGCAGTACTTC. The encoded protein is CASSSGTGLEQYF.

J is TRBJ2-5 and V is TRBV7-2, with 8 bases identical to TRBD1. The better agreement between TRBJ2-7 and the DNA end casts doubt on the J call. The CDR3 is 15 residues long. The germline CDR1 and CDR2 sequences are SGHTA and FQGNSA. CDR3 residues: CASSSRQGPTYEQYF. For the CDR3, the DNA is TGTGCCAGCAGCTCCCGACAGGGGCCAACCTACGAGCAGTACTTC.

The V and J genes are TRBV7-7 and TRBJ2-5, with 7 bases identical to TRBD1. Germline lookup yields CDR1 SSHAT and CDR2 FNYEAQ (reference sequence). The CDR3 extends over 14 amino acids. V shed 5 bases, J shed 7 bases, and the junction held 10 bases outside the gene matches. The CDR3 here is CASSPATGSGTQYF. CDR3 in DNA: TGTGCCAGCAGCCCAGCGACAGGGTCAGGGACCCAGTACTTC.

This chain links TRBV19 with TRBJ1-5; 9 bases agree with TRBD1. Per the germline V gene, CDR1 is LNHDA and CDR2 is SQIVND (reference sequence). The CDR3 has 15 amino acids. J was trimmed by 6 bases and V by 3 bases; bases with no gene match: 6. The DNA of the CDR3 is TGTGCCAGTAGTATTACAGGGGGCGAAAGTCAGCCCCAGCATTTT. Its protein is CASSITGGESQPQHF.

The gene calls are TRBV9 and TRBJ2-1, with 7 bases lining up with TRBD2. CDR1 is SGDLS and CDR2 is YYNGEE in the germline V gene. This CDR3 has 13 residues. V shed 1 base, J shed 14 bases, and the junction held 9 bases outside the gene matches. CDR3 loop: CASSVTDASGKFF. CDR3 DNA: TGTGCCAGCAGCGTAACAGACGCCAGCGGGAAGTTCTTC.